The present T cell receptor beta chain was sequenced within a study of early stage breast cancer tumors. Study-level background: Seven to nine ER+/PR+/HER2- tumors were invasive ductal; a few were invasive lobular. Samples were sequenced at 9 to 10-fold average coverage.

Germline V gene lookup returns CDR1 SQVTM and CDR2 ANQGSEA. The germline V and J ends were trimmed by 5 bases and 6 bases, with 10 bases remaining between them. There are 12 residues in the CDR3. Some clones are missing from TCRdb's copy, which holds only in-frame ones; the method was immunoSEQ multiplex PCR. The table shows some 47,000 clones, with approximately 83% occurring only once. This clone has a single count. The antigen is unknown. Broader study findings: Tumors had 2 to 3-fold higher T cell density and higher clonality than adjacent normal breast tissue. Commonly generated sequences made up most enriched TCRB sequences shared between patients.

The receptor's source is a person aged 45 to 59 with breast cancer. The specimen sequenced was blood. The chain recombines TRBV29-1 with TRBJ1-4, with D perhaps TRBD1 (6 bases). The CDR3 spells CSVPGGDEKLFF. The CDR3 nucleotides are TGCAGCGTTCCGGGGGGCGATGAAAAACTGTTTTTT. The whole variable domain, remainder taken from reference TRBV29-1 and TRBJ1-4, is SAVISQKPSRDICQRGTSLTIQCQVDSQVTMMFWYRQQPGQSLTLIATANQGSEATYESGFVIDKFPISRPNLTFSTLTVSNMSPEDSSIYLCSVPGGDEKLFFGSGTQLSVL.